Each of the 22 T cell receptor beta chains below was sequenced from the same sample in a study of T cells in Graves' hyperthyroidism and ophthalmopathy. RNA transcripts were the template for amplifying TCR beta CDR3 regions. RT-PCR in the first round (using the HTBI primer set) targeted the TCR CDR3. MiXCR, run by TCRdb on the multiplex PCR reads, gives a single entry per CDR3 protein. The sample lists hundreds of thousands of distinct CDR3 sequences; 45% were seen once. Sequenced sample: peripheral blood or thyroid tissue (not recorded which). The receptor set was obtained from an adult man with Graves' disease, either hyperthyroidism or ophthalmopathy (not recorded which).

This clonotype was seen just once. The chain combines TRBV5-1 with TRBJ2-2; 9 nucleotides agree with TRBD2. Trimming took 4 bases from V and 4 from J; bases not matched to a gene: 11. CDR3 length: 17 amino acids. Germline CDR1 and CDR2: SGHRS and YFSETQ. The CDR3 region is CASSNGLSGRSTGELFF. The CDR3 DNA reads as TGCGCCAGCAGCAATGGACTTAGCGGGAGAAGCACCGGGGAGCTGTTTTTT.

Ten or more counts support this clonotype. The chain is built from TRBV29-1 and TRBJ1-1; D is possibly TRBD1 (5 bases). The V and J ends lost 0 bases and 7 bases respectively, with 12 bases between them. The germline gives CDR1 SQVTM, CDR2 ANQGSEA. The length of the CDR3 is 13 residues. The CDR3 reads CSVEDRQKGEAFF. CDR3 in DNA: TGCAGCGTTGAAGATCGACAGAAGGGTGAAGCTTTCTTT. Supplemented by reference TRBV29-1 and TRBJ1-1, the full variable domain reads SAVISQKPSRDICQRGTSLTIQCQVDSQVTMMFWYRQQPGQSLTLIATANQGSEATYESGFVIDKFPISRPNLTFSTLTVSNMSPEDSSIYLCSVEDRQKGEAFFGQGTRLTVV.

This clonotype has a count of ten or more. This chain connects TRBV2 to TRBJ1-3; unclear D gene. CDR1 and CDR2 from the germline V gene are SNHLY and FYNNEI. There are 17 residues in the CDR3. V was cut by 2 bases and J by 0 bases, with 14 bases left in between. The CDR3 region has the DNA TGTGCCAGCAGTGAAAGGATCGCAGCATACTCTGGAAACACCATATATTTT. It encodes CASSERIAAYSGNTIYF.

This chain joins TRBV14 and TRBJ1-5; 8 bases agree with TRBD1. V lost 4 bases to trimming and J lost 4 bases; unmatched junction nucleotides: 18. CDR3 size: 19 residues. The germline V gene encodes CDR1 SGHDN and CDR2 FVKESK. CDR3 amino acids: CASSPDAGTGRSQNQPQHF. CDR3 nucleotides: TGTGCCAGCAGCCCCGACGCCGGGACAGGCCGATCCCAAAATCAGCCCCAGCATTTT.

The genes are TRBV19 and TRBJ1-2; D gene unclear. Germline V gives CDR1 LNHDA, CDR2 SQIVND (reference sequence). This CDR3 has 14 residues. The V gene lost 4 bases and the J gene lost 1 base, with 10 bases spanning the gap. In DNA form, the CDR3 reads TGTGCCAGTAGTAGAGGGCCCCTTAACTATGGCTACACCTTC. Translated: CASSRGPLNYGYTF. Using reference TRBV19 and TRBJ1-2 for the parts outside the CDR3, the full variable domain is DGGITQSPKYLFRKEGQNVTLSCEQNLNHDAMYWYRQDPGQGLRLIYYSQIVNDFQKGDIAEGYSVSREKKESFPLTVTSAQKNPTAFYLCASSRGPLNYGYTFGSGTRLTVV.

The rearrangement links TRBV5-1 to TRBJ2-7; 9 bases map to TRBD2. The CDR3 contains 14 residues. Germline CDR1 and CDR2: SGHRS and YFSETQ. V lost 7 bases to trimming and J lost 1 base; unmatched junction nucleotides: 6. In DNA, the CDR3 is TGCGCCAGCGCGGCGGGAGGGCCTTCCTACGAGCAGTACTTC. Protein product: CASAAGGPSYEQYF. Combining the CDR3 with reference TRBV5-1 and TRBJ2-7 gives the whole variable domain KAGVTQTPRYLIKTRGQQVTLSCSPISGHRSVSWYQQTPGQGLQFLFEYFSETQRNKGNFPGRFSGRQFSNSRSEMNVSTLELGDSALYLCASAAGGPSYEQYFGPGTRLTVT.

This clonotype was seen ten or more times. J is TRBJ1-5 and V is TRBV10-3; D might be TRBD1 (5 bases). The CDR3 length is 15 residues. CDR1 and CDR2 (germline): ENHRY, SYGVKD. The V end was cut by 3 bases, the J end by 0 bases, with 9 bases between. DNA for the CDR3: TGTGCCATCAGTGACTCCGGGGGTAGCAATCAGCCCCAGCATTTT. Its protein is CAISDSGGSNQPQHF.

The chain has TRBV7-9 and TRBJ1-5, with 7 nucleotides matching TRBD1. CDR1 and CDR2 (germline): SEHNR, FQNEAQ (reference sequence). The CDR3 sequence is 19 residues long. Trimming cost V 4 bases and J 2 bases; bases outside gene matches: 17. The CDR3 DNA reads TGTGCCAGCAGCTCCCGACATCCAAACGACAGGGTTTGCAATCAGCCCCAGCATTTT. The encoded protein is CASSSRHPNDRVCNQPQHF.

This sequence joins TRBV6-5 and TRBJ1-1; 9 positions agree with TRBD1. Germline CDR1 reads MNHEY; CDR2 reads SVGAGI. Trimming at V came to 5 bases and at J to 5 bases, leaving 6 bases not matched to a gene. The CDR3 runs 14 residues. CDR3 bases: TGTGCCAGCAGTCTACAGGGGGCTTGGACTGAAGCTTTCTTT. Protein: CASSLQGAWTEAFF.

The chain couples TRBV9 to TRBJ1-4, with TRBD1 as a possible D gene (6 bases). The length of the CDR3 is 14 residues. Germline assignment: CDR1 SGDLS and CDR2 YYNGEE. The germline V and J ends were trimmed by 5 bases and 6 bases, with 14 bases remaining between them. The CDR3 sequence: CASSGAGGDEKLFF. The CDR3 DNA reads TGTGCCAGCAGTGGGGCGGGGGGCGATGAAAAACTGTTTTTT. The whole variable domain, remainder taken from reference TRBV9 and TRBJ1-4, is DSGVTQTPKHLITATGQRVTLRCSPRSGDLSVYWYQQSLDQGLQFLIQYYNGEERAKGNILERFSAQQFPDLHSELNLSSLELGDSALYFCASSGAGGDEKLFFGSGTQLSVL.

This clonotype was observed at least ten times. This chain uses TRBV25-1 with TRBJ1-4; D uncertain. The V gene lost 6 bases and the J gene lost 1 base, with 12 bases spanning the gap. Germline V gives CDR1 MGHDK, CDR2 SYGVNS. This CDR3 is built from 15 residues. The CDR3 DNA reads as TGTGCCAGCAGCCCCGCCCGGGGAACTAATGAAAAACTGTTTTTT. It codes for CASSPARGTNEKLFF.

This clonotype has a count of ten or more. The rearrangement joins TRBV24-1 to TRBJ1-2; D remains ambiguous. CDR1 is KGHDR, CDR2 SFDVKD, per germline. This CDR3 region has 12 residues. Trimming shortened V by 5 bases and J by 4 bases, and 7 bases separated the two germline ends. DNA of the CDR3: TGTGCCACCAGTGCCGACCTCTATGGCTACACCTTC. This gives the protein CATSADLYGYTF.

The chain carries TRBV7-9 and TRBJ1-2; a weak D match, TRBD1 (6 bases). The ends were cut back, 6 bases at V and 7 bases at J, with 15 bases in the middle. Looked up from germline, CDR1 is SEHNR and CDR2 is FQNEAQ (reference sequence). The CDR3 has 13 amino acids. The CDR3 nucleotides read TGTGCCAGCAGAGATCGGTGGACAGCTGGCTACACCTTC. This gives the protein CASRDRWTAGYTF.

Worth noting for this clonotype: This could be a read error, since a much larger clone is one nucleotide away. The V and J genes are TRBV7-9 and TRBJ1-1; no firm D call. Germline values: CDR1 SEHNR, CDR2 FQNEAQ (reference sequence). CDR3 length equals 13 residues. The CDR3 is CANSIYLNTEAFF. The CDR3 region has the DNA TGTGCCAACAGCATTTACTTGAACACTGAAGCTTTCTTT.

This clonotype was seen only a few times. The chain has TRBV5-3 and TRBJ1-1, with 7 bases identical to TRBD1. TRBV5-3 is an open reading frame whose function is uncertain. The CDR3 sequence is 15 residues long. The trim removed 8 bases at V and 3 bases at J, leaving 13 bases unmatched. The CDR3 coding sequence is TGTGCCAGTAGTATTTGGAGGGGGCAAGACACTGAAGCTTTCTTT. This codes for CASSIWRGQDTEAFF.

This clonotype was found many times. This CDR3 is CASSSRGEKLFF. The CDR3 DNA is TGTGCCAGCAGCTCGAGGGGTGAAAAACTGTTTTTT. This chain links TRBV7-9 with TRBJ1-4; perhaps TRBD1 as D (5 bases). CDR1 SEHNR and CDR2 FQNEAQ come from the germline V gene (reference sequence). V lost 4 bases and J lost 7, with 7 bases in between. This CDR3 has 12 amino acids.

This clonotype has only one observation. The J gene is TRBJ1-5, the V gene TRBV25-1; 8 nucleotides match TRBD1. The CDR3 contains 15 residues. J was trimmed by 2 bases and V by 8 bases; bases with no gene match: 8. Germline V lookup: CDR1 MGHDK, CDR2 SYGVNS. The CDR3 sequence: CASAKTGAGNQPQHF. CDR3 DNA: TGTGCCAGCGCGAAGACAGGGGCGGGCAATCAGCCCCAGCATTTT.

The V and J genes are TRBV2 and TRBJ1-2, with 7 nucleotides matching TRBD1. Unmatched junction bases numbered 11, after V lost 5 bases and J lost 8 bases. Germline lookup yields CDR1 SNHLY and CDR2 FYNNEI. This CDR3 region has 14 residues. The CDR3 DNA follows: TGTGCCAGCAGTTACCGGCGAACAGGGGAAGGCTACACCTTC. Protein product: CASSYRRTGEGYTF.

At least ten counts were recorded for this clonotype. The rearrangement joins TRBV7-9 to TRBJ2-2; 10 nucleotides match TRBD1. Trimming removed 4 bases from V and 5 bases from J; junction bases left unmatched: 7. This CDR3 is built from 16 residues. The V gene's germline CDR1 is SEHNR and CDR2 FQNEAQ (reference sequence). CDR3 residues: CASSSRDRGETGELFF. The CDR3, as DNA: TGTGCCAGCAGCTCCCGGGACAGGGGAGAGACCGGGGAGCTGTTTTTT.

This clonotype was observed a few times. The chain carries TRBV29-1 and TRBJ1-2, with 7 bases that match TRBD1. Trimming at V came to 6 bases and at J to 7 bases, leaving 5 bases not matched to a gene. This CDR3 contains 11 residues. Germline CDR1 and CDR2: SQVTM and ANQGSEA. The CDR3, as DNA: TGCAGCGTACTACAGGGGTTTGGCTACACCTTC. It encodes CSVLQGFGYTF.

As to this clonotype: Because it lacks the conserved phenylalanine or tryptophan at the end, this CDR3 is likely a read error. The chain recombines TRBV29-1 with TRBJ1-1; 8 bases align to TRBD1. The CDR3 sequence is 12 residues long. Germline V gives CDR1 SQVTM, CDR2 ANQGSEA. The CDR3 loop is CGADRANTEAFL. The CDR3 nucleotides read TGCGGCGCGGACAGGGCGAACACTGAAGCTTTCCTT.

The rearrangement uses TRBV5-5 and TRBJ2-6; D uncertain. Germline CDR1 SGHKS, CDR2 YYEKEE (reference sequence). The CDR3 extends over 15 amino acids. With 0 bases removed from V and 2 bases from J, the gap between germline ends came to 6 bases. CDR3 DNA sequence: TGTGCCAGCAGCTTGGATGGGGCTGGGGCCAACGTCCTGACTTTC. Protein: CASSLDGAGANVLTF.